A single sample gave rise to the 22 T cell receptor beta chains below, sequenced in a study of cytomegalovirus exposure and HLA in healthy donors. Assay: immunoSEQ multiplex PCR; the TCRdb copy retains only in-frame clones and omits some. In the table there are about 160,000 clones, about 88% of which are singletons. The sequencing input was PBMCs. The receptors originated from a woman younger than 35 in good health and CMV-seronegative.

This chain links TRBV10-2 with TRBJ2-3; the D is unclear. V was trimmed by 0 bases and J by 5 bases, leaving 9 bases between them. The length of the CDR3 is 14 residues. Germline CDR1 reads WSHSY; CDR2 reads SAAADI. Written as DNA, the CDR3 is TGCGCCAGCAGTGAGTCCTATTGGAGAGATACGCAGTATTTT. As protein: CASSESYWRDTQYF.

The chain joins TRBV7-8 to TRBJ1-5; the D gene is possibly TRBD1 (5 bases). The CDR3 is made up of 15 amino acids. V lost 1 base and J lost 4, with 11 bases in between. Germline V lookup: CDR1 SGHVS, CDR2 FQNEAQ. This CDR3 reads CASSLVGGGNQPQHF. The CDR3 DNA follows: TGTGCCAGCAGCTTAGTGGGCGGGGGAAATCAGCCCCAGCATTTT.

The J gene is TRBJ2-7, the V gene TRBV2; D possibly corresponds to TRBD1 (6 bases). Germline V gene data show CDR1 as SNHLY and CDR2 as FYNNEI. The CDR3 length is 14 residues. The V gene lost 8 bases and the J gene lost 4 bases, with 18 bases spanning the gap. DNA for the CDR3: TGTGCCAGCTACGTAGGGGGAAGGAGTTACGAGCAGTACTTC. Its protein is CASYVGGRSYEQYF.

This clone came up a few times. CDR3 protein: CASSETSGSSADTQYF. The CDR3 coding sequence is TGTGCCAGCAGTGAGACTAGCGGGAGTAGCGCAGATACGCAGTATTTT. The V and J genes are TRBV6-4 and TRBJ2-3, with 12 bases lining up with TRBD2. Germline V gives CDR1 MRHNA, CDR2 SNTAGT. This CDR3 contains 16 residues. Trimming at V came to 3 bases and at J to 4 bases, leaving 5 bases not matched to a gene.

The V call is TRBV9, the J call TRBJ2-5; D possibly corresponds to TRBD2 (6 bases). Germline CDR1 reads SGDLS; CDR2 reads YYNGEE. Trimming stripped 0 bases from V and 0 bases from J, with 12 bases between. The CDR3 contains 16 residues. CDR3 protein: CASSVGDWGYQETQYF. CDR3 bases: TGTGCCAGCAGCGTAGGGGACTGGGGGTACCAAGAGACCCAGTACTTC.

In its sample, this clone was seen once. The chain joins TRBV4-1 to TRBJ2-7, with 7 positions matching TRBD2. The V segment lost 0 bases and the J segment 7 bases; nucleotides outside the gene matches: 12. Germline-derived CDR1 and CDR2 are MGHRA and YSYEKL. The CDR3 spans 16 residues. CDR3 residues: CASSQDDLSGVREQYF. In nucleotides, the CDR3 is TGCGCCAGCAGCCAAGATGATCTCAGCGGGGTACGGGAGCAGTACTTC.

The V gene is TRBV7-9, the J gene TRBJ2-1, with D tentatively TRBD1 (5 bases). Trimming shortened V by 5 bases and J by 7 bases, and 24 bases separated the two germline ends. The CDR3 totals 17 residues. The V gene's germline CDR1 is SEHNR and CDR2 FQNEAQ (reference sequence). The CDR3 region has the DNA TGTGCCAGCAGCCCGCATGAAGGGGCTAACAGGCAGAATGAGCAGTTCTTC. This encodes CASSPHEGANRQNEQFF.

The chain couples TRBV27 to TRBJ2-7; 8 nucleotides agree with TRBD2. CDR1 MNHEY and CDR2 SMNVEV come from the germline V gene (reference sequence). The CDR3 has 14 residues. Losses at the gene ends were 4 bases for V and 2 bases for J; bases not matched to a gene: 4. The CDR3 reads CASSWGLGAYEQYF. The CDR3 coding sequence is TGTGCCAGCAGTTGGGGACTAGGTGCCTACGAGCAGTACTTC.

J is TRBJ2-2 and V is TRBV27, with 10 bases matching TRBD2. V lost 6 bases and J lost 0; bases outside the gene matches: 4. This CDR3 comprises 16 residues. Germline V lookup: CDR1 MNHEY, CDR2 SMNVEV (reference sequence). The chain's CDR3 is CASSLAGAANTGELFF. CDR3 DNA sequence: TGTGCCAGCAGCCTAGCGGGGGCCGCGAACACCGGGGAGCTGTTTTTT.

The genes are TRBV5-1 and TRBJ1-1; unclear D gene. The length of the CDR3 is 14 residues. The germline CDR1 and CDR2 sequences are SGHRS and YFSETQ. Trimming shortened V by 0 bases and J by 3 bases, and 9 bases separated the two germline ends. The DNA for the CDR3 is TGCGCCAGCAGCTTGGTAATTCCCGACACTGAAGCTTTCTTT. Translated, it gives CASSLVIPDTEAFF.

This sequence joins TRBV9 and TRBJ1-2; 11 nucleotides match TRBD1. Germline assignment: CDR1 SGDLS and CDR2 YYNGEE. The V segment lost 2 bases and the J segment 8 bases; nucleotides outside the gene matches: 8. The length of the CDR3 is 15 residues. CDR3 in DNA: TGTGCCAGCAGCGTCGGGACAGGGGGTTTCGGCGGCTACACCTTC. Protein sequence: CASSVGTGGFGGYTF.

In DNA, the CDR3 is TGTGCCAGCAGTTTAGCAGGGGTAGAGACCCAGTACTTC. It codes for CASSLAGVETQYF. The J gene is TRBJ2-5, the V gene TRBV27, with D possibly being TRBD1 (6 bases). CDR3 length: 13 residues. V was cut by 2 bases and J by 4 bases, with 8 bases left in between. Germline V gene sequence: CDR1 MNHEY, CDR2 SMNVEV (reference sequence).

This chain links TRBV5-1 with TRBJ2-7; TRBD1 matches 7 bases. The CDR3 is made up of 15 amino acids. The germline CDR1 and CDR2 sequences are SGHRS and YFSETQ. Unmatched junction bases numbered 10, after V lost 0 bases and J lost 7 bases. Here the CDR3 DNA reads TGCGCCAGCAGCTTGGGACAGGGTTTTAATGGTGAGCAGTACTTC. This translates into CASSLGQGFNGEQYF.

The chain combines TRBV5-1 with TRBJ2-1, with D possibly TRBD2 on 6 matching bases. Germline values: CDR1 SGHRS, CDR2 YFSETQ. The V end was cut by 0 bases, the J end by 3 bases, with 13 bases between. This CDR3 is 16 amino acids long. This CDR3 is CASSLVGRTFYNEQFF. The CDR3 DNA follows: TGCGCCAGCAGCTTGGTTGGGAGGACCTTCTACAATGAGCAGTTCTTC.

V usage is TRBV27 and J usage is TRBJ1-5; D perhaps matches TRBD1 (6 bases). The CDR3 is 14 residues long. CDR1 is MNHEY and CDR2 is SMNVEV in the germline V gene (reference sequence). V was shortened by 0 bases and J by 4 bases, with 7 bases between the two germline ends. The CDR3 nucleotides read TGTGCCAGCAGTTTATCCACAGGGAATCAGCCCCAGCATTTT. The encoded protein is CASSLSTGNQPQHF.

The gene calls are TRBV9 and TRBJ2-2; no reliable D call. From germline, CDR1 is SGDLS and CDR2 YYNGEE. V lost 4 bases and J 2 bases, leaving 9 bases between the germline ends. This CDR3 spans 14 amino acids. CDR3 DNA: TGTGCCAGCAGCCTTCTAGGTAACACCGGGGAGCTGTTTTTT. It translates to CASSLLGNTGELFF.

The chain couples TRBV6-1 to TRBJ1-2; TRBD1 matches at 7 bases. From germline, CDR1 is MNHNS and CDR2 SASEGT. The CDR3 loop spans 14 amino acids. Germline trimming cut 2 bases from V and 5 bases from J; bases unmatched to any gene: 5. For the CDR3, the DNA is TGTGCCAGCAGTGAATTTGAGGGGGCGTATGGCTACACCTTC. This codes for CASSEFEGAYGYTF.

This clone appeared a few times. The chain combines TRBV10-3 with TRBJ2-7; a possible D gene is TRBD2 (5 bases). V was clipped by 3 bases and J by 6 bases, with 12 bases between them. The CDR3 is 13 amino acids. The germline V gene encodes CDR1 ENHRY and CDR2 SYGVKD. The CDR3 loop reads CAISEKLESEQYF. Here the CDR3 DNA reads TGTGCCATCAGTGAAAAACTAGAAAGCGAGCAGTACTTC.

The chain links TRBV5-1 to TRBJ2-7; D is ambiguous. V dropped 0 bases and J dropped 6 bases, with 10 bases sitting between them. There are 13 residues in the CDR3. The germline V gene encodes CDR1 SGHRS and CDR2 YFSETQ. Written as DNA, the CDR3 is TGCGCCAGCAGCTTGGGTACTAACCCCGAGCAGTACTTC. Protein sequence: CASSLGTNPEQYF.

The chain couples TRBV11-3 to TRBJ2-2, with D perhaps TRBD2 (6 bases). Germline V gene lookup returns CDR1 SGHNT and CDR2 YENEEA. V lost 3 bases, J lost 4 bases, and 9 bases lay in between. CDR3 length: 14 amino acids. In nucleotides, the CDR3 is TGTGCCAGCAGCTTGCAGGGAGGCACCGGGGAGCTGTTTTTT. Translating it yields CASSLQGGTGELFF.

The chain combines TRBV7-9 with TRBJ1-2, with a weak D call TRBD1 (5 bases). This CDR3 has 15 residues. V lost 0 bases and J lost 6, with 14 bases in between. Germline V CDR1 and CDR2: SEHNR, FQNEAQ (reference sequence). The CDR3 protein is CASSLARGGFNGYTF. As DNA, the CDR3 is TGTGCCAGCAGCTTAGCCCGGGGGGGGTTCAATGGCTACACCTTC.

The chain recombines TRBV29-1 with TRBJ2-7, with TRBD2 identical over 14 bases. CDR3 length equals 16 residues. CDR1 is SQVTM and CDR2 is ANQGSEA in the germline V gene. V was clipped by 5 bases and J by 4 bases; unmatched bases: 10. Here the CDR3 DNA reads TGCAGCGTTCTAGAGGGACTAGCGGGAGCGAGATACGAGCAGTACTTC. It translates to CSVLEGLAGARYEQYF.